The 14 T cell receptor beta chains below come from one sample, sequenced in a study of graft-versus-host responses after intestinal transplantation. Graft-derived tissue was subjected to processing to liberate intraepithelial and lamina propria lymphocytes. Profiling relied on immunoSEQ multiplex PCR, and the TCRdb table lists in-frame clones only, not all of them. The data hold approximately 14,000 clones, with 67% observed a single time. The material was ileum tissue, obtained just under 700 days after intestinal transplantation. Receptors were obtained from a human patient who received an intestinal transplant, so some T cells may come from the graft donor.

This clone has just one count. The chain joins TRBV7-2 to TRBJ2-3; 7 bases fit TRBD1. There are 17 residues in the CDR3. Per the germline V gene, CDR1 is SGHTA and CDR2 is FQGNSA. V gave up 6 bases and J gave up 3 bases; unmatched junction bases: 15. The CDR3 coding sequence is TGTGCCAGCAGGGGGACAGTTCTCCCCCACCTAACAGATACGCAGTATTTT. It is translated as CASRGTVLPHLTDTQYF.

V gene TRBV12-5 combines with J gene TRBJ1-2, with a possible D match to TRBD1 (6 bases). CDR1 and CDR2 from the germline V gene are LGHNT and FRNRAP. The ends were cut back, 1 base at V and 4 bases at J, with 7 bases in the middle. The CDR3 loop spans 13 amino acids. The CDR3 bases are TGTGCTAGTGGTTTGGACAGGGCCTATGGCTACACCTTC. The encoded protein is CASGLDRAYGYTF.

The chain carries TRBV18 and TRBJ1-1; unclear D gene. CDR1 and CDR2 from the germline V gene are KGHSH and LQKENI. The ends were cut back, 3 bases at V and 5 bases at J, with 13 bases in the middle. The CDR3 length is 14 residues. CDR3 bases: TGTGCCAGCTCACCCTCGGGTACGAGAACTGAAGCTTTCTTT. Translating it yields CASSPSGTRTEAFF.

The chain couples TRBV14 to TRBJ1-2, with TRBD1 as a possible D gene (5 bases). The V and J ends lost 0 bases and 4 bases respectively, with 9 bases between them. Germline CDR1 and CDR2: SGHDN and FVKESK. This CDR3 contains 14 residues. The CDR3 DNA reads as TGTGCCAGCAGCCAAGATTGGGGGGGCTATGGCTACACCTTC. It encodes CASSQDWGGYGYTF.

The chain is built from TRBV6-5 and TRBJ2-7; D might be TRBD2 (6 bases). CDR1 MNHEY and CDR2 SVGAGI come from the germline V gene. The V and J ends lost 2 bases and 3 bases respectively, with 11 bases between them. This CDR3 is 14 amino acids long. The CDR3 spells CASSYGGSGYEQYF. The CDR3 nucleotides are TGTGCCAGCAGTTACGGGGGTAGCGGCTACGAGCAGTACTTC.

This chain links TRBV23-1 with TRBJ2-3; possible D gene TRBD1, 6 bases. TRBV23-1 is labeled an ORF, and its function is uncertain. CDR3 length equals 19 residues. Trimming left V 0 bases short and J 4 bases short, with 23 bases between. CDR3 region: CASSQSRSQGMNLADTQYF. CDR3 DNA: TGCGCCAGCAGTCAATCTAGAAGCCAGGGGATGAATCTCGCAGATACGCAGTATTTT.

CDR3 nucleotides: TGTGCCAGCAGTGCCCCAAACACCGGGGAGCTGTTTTTT. Translating it yields CASSAPNTGELFF. The rearrangement joins TRBV6-4 to TRBJ2-2; D ambiguous. CDR1 and CDR2 (germline): MRHNA, SNTAGT. The CDR3 consists of 13 residues. The V end was cut by 4 bases, the J end by 2 bases, with 5 bases between.

In this sample, this clone turned up a few times. The chain uses TRBV9 and TRBJ2-7; 14 bases agree with TRBD2. The V gene's germline CDR1 is SGDLS and CDR2 YYNGEE. V was clipped by 0 bases and J by 9 bases; unmatched bases: 2. This CDR3 region has 14 residues. Written as DNA, the CDR3 is TGTGCCAGCAGCGTAGGAGGGACTAGCGGGGGGCAGTACTTC. Translating it yields CASSVGGTSGGQYF.

CDR3 bases: TGTGCCAGTACTCAACCAGAGGTATCTCTTGAAGCTTTCTTT. It encodes CASTQPEVSLEAFF. The V call is TRBV19, the J call TRBJ1-1, with no clear D. Germline values: CDR1 LNHDA, CDR2 SQIVND (reference sequence). The CDR3 is made up of 14 amino acids. The V end lost 7 bases, the J end lost 7 bases, and 19 bases lay between the germline ends.

This clone was recorded once. The genes are TRBV19 and TRBJ1-1; 10 bases are a match to TRBD1. The germline V gene encodes CDR1 LNHDA and CDR2 SQIVND (reference sequence). The length of the CDR3 is 15 residues. With 6 bases clipped from V and 10 bases from J, the junction kept 14 bases outside the gene matches. The CDR3 DNA reads as TGTGCCAGTAGGGAGGTGGGGACAGGGGAGAATCGAGCTTTCTTT. Its translation: CASREVGTGENRAFF.

This clone is a singleton in its sample. The rearrangement uses TRBV29-1 and TRBJ2-7; 9 positions match TRBD2. V lost 7 bases and J lost 4; bases outside the gene matches: 5. Germline CDR1 reads SQVTM; CDR2 reads ANQGSEA. The CDR3 is 12 residues long. CDR3 region: CSATSGIYEQYF. The CDR3 nucleotides read TGCAGCGCGACTAGCGGTATTTACGAGCAGTACTTC.

This chain connects TRBV9 to TRBJ2-3; TRBD2 matches 12 bases. The ends lost 3 bases at V and 1 base at J; junction bases unmatched: 0. The germline V gene has CDR1 SGDLS and CDR2 YYNGEE. The CDR3 has 15 amino acids. The CDR3 protein is CASSGTSGGTDTQYF. The CDR3 DNA is TGTGCCAGCAGCGGGACTAGCGGGGGCACAGATACGCAGTATTTT.

This chain joins TRBV4-1 and TRBJ2-3, with TRBD1 as a possible D gene (7 bases). Trimming removed 4 bases from V and 0 bases from J, with 17 bases in between. This CDR3 has 17 residues. Germline lookup yields CDR1 MGHRA and CDR2 YSYEKL. In DNA, the CDR3 is TGCGCCAGCAGCCCCCCCATGACAGGGAGGAGCACAGATACGCAGTATTTT. Translating it yields CASSPPMTGRSTDTQYF.

The chain links TRBV5-1 to TRBJ1-1; weak D call: TRBD1 (5 bases). This CDR3 has 14 amino acids. The V end was cut by 5 bases, the J end by 1 base, with 12 bases between. Per the germline V gene, CDR1 is SGHRS and CDR2 is YFSETQ. CDR3 sequence (DNA): TGCGCCAGCAGTTCAAAAACAGGGAACACTGAAGCTTTCTTT. This translates into CASSSKTGNTEAFF. Full variable domain (missing parts from reference TRBV5-1 and TRBJ1-1): KAGVTQTPRYLIKTRGQQVTLSCSPISGHRSVSWYQQTPGQGLQFLFEYFSETQRNKGNFPGRFSGRQFSNSRSEMNVSTLELGDSALYLCASSSKTGNTEAFFGQGTRLTVV.